The 3 T cell receptor beta chains below all came from one sample that was sequenced in a study of blood T cell repertoires in COVID-19. Clones were read by immunoSEQ multiplex PCR, and TCRdb kept only the in-frame ones, dropping some. Of about 300,000 clones detected, about nine tenths appear once; the ten largest clones hold approximately 5.5%. The specimen sequenced was PBMCs or T cells enriched from blood (not recorded which). These receptors were collected from a man aged 60 to 75 who had recovered from COVID-19.

This chain links TRBV29-1 with TRBJ2-3; D not certain. Germline CDR1 reads SQVTM; CDR2 reads ANQGSEA. This CDR3 contains 13 residues. Trimming cost V 8 bases and J 3 bases, with 15 bases left between them. Here the CDR3 reads CSTSWATTDTQYF. Written as DNA, the CDR3 is TGCAGCACCTCATGGGCCACGACAGATACGCAGTATTTT.

The V call is TRBV7-3, the J call TRBJ2-1; 7 nucleotides match TRBD2. The germline V gene encodes CDR1 SGHTA and CDR2 FQGTGA. V shed 0 bases and J 3 bases; nucleotides not matched to a gene: 5. This CDR3 comprises 16 residues. CDR3 region: CASSLTPSGGYNEQFF. The CDR3 nucleotides read TGTGCCAGCAGCTTAACGCCTAGCGGAGGCTACAATGAGCAGTTCTTC.

V is TRBV19 and J is TRBJ1-2; 7 bases are a match to TRBD1. After removal of 7 bases from V and 1 base from J, the junction contained 9 bases not matched to a gene. From germline, CDR1 is LNHDA and CDR2 SQIVND (reference sequence). This CDR3 contains 15 residues. Here the CDR3 DNA reads TGTGCCAGTACCCGGGACTGGGACAGTAACTATGGCTACACCTTC. The encoded protein is CASTRDWDSNYGYTF.